Listed below are T cell receptor beta chains from one sample, sequenced in a study of early T cells in non-severe SARS-CoV-2 infection. TCRdb re-called the 5' RACE reads with MiXCR, one entry per CDR3 protein. The sample holds about 83,000 distinct CDR3 sequences, 10% seen once. Here the sequenced sample was whole blood, taken at baseline. Every receptor here comes from an adult who was a healthcare worker with PCR-confirmed SARS-CoV-2 infection or an uninfected control (not recorded which). Each CDR3 is given with its conserved first and last residue. A D gene is named only where the DNA matches it firmly. Only some rows state a clone size, as once, few, many or a class for expanded clones.

clone_size: many; j_call: TRBJ1-2; v_call: TRBV28; d_call: NA; cdr3_aa: CASSSSAELSGYTF; cdr3_nt: TGTGCCAGCAGTTCAAGCGCAGAGTTGAGTGGCTACACCTTC
clone_size: NA; j_call: TRBJ2-5; v_call: TRBV4-1; d_call: TRBD2; cdr3_aa: CASSPFFLAGGEETQYF; cdr3_nt: TGCGCCAGCAGCCCCTTCTTCCTAGCGGGAGGGGAAGAGACCCAGTACTTC
clone_size: few; j_call: TRBJ2-1; v_call: TRBV6-7; d_call: TRBD1; cdr3_aa: CASSYSGTGTAGNEQFF; cdr3_nt: TGTGCCAGCAGTTACTCGGGGACCGGGACAGCCGGGAATGAGCAGTTCTTC
clone_size: few; j_call: TRBJ2-7; v_call: TRBV7-8; d_call: NA; cdr3_aa: CASSFVGSAYEQYF; cdr3_nt: TGTGCCAGCAGCTTTGTTGGTTCCGCCTACGAGCAGTACTTC
clone_size: few; j_call: TRBJ2-1; v_call: TRBV6-5; d_call: TRBD2; cdr3_aa: CASSGIAGGPYNEQFF; cdr3_nt: TGTGCCAGCAGTGGGATAGCGGGAGGGCCCTACAATGAGCAGTTCTTC
clone_size: few; j_call: TRBJ2-2; v_call: TRBV20-1; d_call: TRBD2; cdr3_aa: CSARTSGRVGTGELFF; cdr3_nt: TGCAGTGCCAGGACTAGCGGGAGAGTGGGGACCGGGGAGCTGTTTTTT
clone_size: NA; j_call: TRBJ2-3; v_call: TRBV7-9; d_call: TRBD2; cdr3_aa: CASSLSGRAGDTQYF; cdr3_nt: TGTGCCAGCAGCCTAAGCGGGAGGGCCGGGGATACGCAGTATTTT
clone_size: many; j_call: TRBJ2-1; v_call: TRBV7-9; d_call: NA; cdr3_aa: CASSRIQGFGEQFF; cdr3_nt: TGTGCCAGCAGCCGAATCCAGGGCTTCGGTGAGCAGTTCTTC
clone_size: NA; j_call: TRBJ2-1; v_call: TRBV9; d_call: NA; cdr3_aa: CASSATRDFSYNEQFF; cdr3_nt: TGTGCCAGCAGCGCCACCCGGGACTTTTCCTACAATGAGCAGTTCTTC
clone_size: few; j_call: TRBJ2-7; v_call: TRBV5-1; d_call: NA; cdr3_aa: CASSLVPSYEQYF; cdr3_nt: TGCGCCAGCAGCTTGGTTCCTTCCTACGAGCAGTACTTC
clone_size: few; j_call: TRBJ1-4; v_call: TRBV5-1; d_call: NA; cdr3_aa: CASSADPEEKLFF; cdr3_nt: TGCGCCAGCAGCGCAGATCCGGAAGAAAAACTGTTTTTT
clone_size: many; j_call: TRBJ2-2; v_call: TRBV6-5; d_call: TRBD2; cdr3_aa: CASRSHWTRNTGELFF; cdr3_nt: TGTGCCAGCAGATCACACTGGACTAGGAACACCGGGGAGCTGTTTTTT
clone_size: NA; j_call: TRBJ1-1; v_call: TRBV7-3; d_call: NA; cdr3_aa: CASSPTGQLNTEAFF; cdr3_nt: TGTGCCAGCAGCCCGACAGGACAGCTGAACACTGAAGCTTTCTTT
clone_size: NA; j_call: TRBJ2-3; v_call: TRBV18; d_call: TRBD2; cdr3_aa: CASSPLPLAGRSTDTQYF; cdr3_nt: TGTGCCAGCTCACCCCTTCCACTAGCGGGAAGGAGCACAGATACGCAGTATTTT
clone_size: many; j_call: TRBJ1-4; v_call: TRBV28; d_call: NA; cdr3_aa: CATTLTDSFQKLFF; cdr3_nt: TGTGCCACCACCTTGACAGATAGCTTTCAAAAACTGTTTTTT
clone_size: NA; j_call: TRBJ2-1; v_call: TRBV7-9; d_call: NA; cdr3_aa: CALPGAHSNNEQFF; cdr3_nt: TGTGCCCTCCCCGGGGCTCACTCTAACAATGAGCAGTTCTTC
clone_size: NA; j_call: TRBJ2-5; v_call: TRBV2; d_call: TRBD2; cdr3_aa: CASRSSGSYQETQYF; cdr3_nt: TGTGCCAGCAGATCTAGCGGCTCGTACCAAGAGACCCAGTACTTC
clone_size: few; j_call: TRBJ2-1; v_call: TRBV10-3; d_call: NA; cdr3_aa: CAICERATYNEQFF; cdr3_nt: TGTGCCATCTGTGAGCGGGCGACCTACAATGAGCAGTTCTTC
clone_size: few; j_call: TRBJ2-7; v_call: TRBV11-2; d_call: TRBD2; cdr3_aa: CASSSQASSGYEQYF; cdr3_nt: TGTGCCAGCAGCTCGCAGGCATCTAGCGGGTACGAGCAGTACTTC
clone_size: few; j_call: TRBJ1-2; v_call: TRBV21-1; d_call: NA; cdr3_aa: CASSKEGTGGYIQYGYTF; cdr3_nt: TGTGCCAGCAGCAAAGAGGGGACAGGGGGCTATATTCAATATGGCTACACCTTC
clone_size: many; j_call: TRBJ2-1; v_call: TRBV20-1; d_call: NA; cdr3_aa: CSARPRGNEQFF; cdr3_nt: TGCAGTGCTAGACCTAGAGGCAATGAGCAGTTCTTC
clone_size: many; j_call: TRBJ2-1; v_call: TRBV12-3/TRBV12-4; d_call: NA; cdr3_aa: CATSGAGRGNEQFF; cdr3_nt: TGTGCCACCTCCGGGGCGGGCCGTGGGAATGAGCAGTTCTTC
clone_size: NA; j_call: TRBJ2-2; v_call: TRBV10-3; d_call: NA; cdr3_aa: CAISKSGAYTGELFF; cdr3_nt: TGTGCCATCAGTAAGAGCGGAGCTTACACCGGGGAGCTGTTTTTT
clone_size: few; j_call: TRBJ2-3; v_call: TRBV5-1; d_call: NA; cdr3_aa: CASSLQGDTDTQYF; cdr3_nt: TGCGCCAGCAGCTTGCAGGGAGACACAGATACGCAGTATTTT
clone_size: many; j_call: TRBJ2-1; v_call: TRBV27; d_call: NA; cdr3_aa: CASSRLAGQSSYNEQFF; cdr3_nt: TGTGCCAGCAGTCGATTAGCAGGTCAGAGCTCCTACAATGAGCAGTTCTTC
clone_size: NA; j_call: TRBJ2-3; v_call: TRBV6-2/TRBV6-3; d_call: NA; cdr3_aa: CASSYSDLSGTDTQYF; cdr3_nt: TGTGCCAGCAGTTACTCCGACCTGTCTGGCACAGATACGCAGTATTTT
clone_size: few; j_call: TRBJ2-5; v_call: TRBV12-3/TRBV12-4; d_call: TRBD2; cdr3_aa: CASRGLAGGQETQYF; cdr3_nt: TGTGCCAGCAGAGGACTAGCGGGAGGGCAAGAGACCCAGTACTTC
clone_size: many; j_call: TRBJ2-1; v_call: TRBV7-6; d_call: TRBD2; cdr3_aa: CASSRDERGGGYNEQFF; cdr3_nt: TGTGCCAGCAGCCGTGATGAGCGGGGCGGGGGATACAATGAGCAGTTCTTC
clone_size: NA; j_call: TRBJ1-1; v_call: TRBV18; d_call: NA; cdr3_aa: CASSPSRQDEAFF; cdr3_nt: TGTGCCAGCTCACCCTCGCGGCAGGACGAAGCTTTCTTT
clone_size: many; j_call: TRBJ2-3; v_call: TRBV6-6; d_call: NA; cdr3_aa: CASSYSPIDLTDTQYF; cdr3_nt: TGTGCCAGCAGTTACTCTCCCATTGATCTCACAGATACGCAGTATTTT
clone_size: few; j_call: TRBJ1-5; v_call: TRBV29-1; d_call: NA; cdr3_aa: CRLGAGGNQPQHF; cdr3_nt: TGCAGGCTGGGAGCAGGGGGCAATCAGCCCCAGCATTTT
clone_size: NA; j_call: TRBJ2-1; v_call: TRBV27; d_call: NA; cdr3_aa: CASSFFPSVGVQFF; cdr3_nt: TGTGCCAGCAGTTTTTTCCCCTCAGTAGGAGTCCAGTTCTTC
clone_size: many; j_call: TRBJ1-1; v_call: TRBV3-1; d_call: TRBD1; cdr3_aa: CASSQVSGQVEAFF; cdr3_nt: TGTGCCAGCAGCCAAGTATCGGGACAGGTGGAAGCTTTCTTT
clone_size: many; j_call: TRBJ2-7; v_call: TRBV7-2; d_call: NA; cdr3_aa: CASSLSVGSSYEQYF; cdr3_nt: TGTGCCAGCAGCTTATCAGTCGGGAGCTCCTACGAGCAGTACTTC
clone_size: many; j_call: TRBJ2-1; v_call: TRBV11-2; d_call: NA; cdr3_aa: CASSSPGLRQEQFF; cdr3_nt: TGTGCCAGCAGCTCCCCCGGACTCCGCCAAGAGCAGTTCTTC